Following are 20 T cell receptor beta chains from one sample sequenced in a study of graft-versus-host responses after intestinal transplantation. Libraries were prepared by immunoSEQ multiplex PCR; TCRdb keeps only in-frame clonotypes and omits some of them. Here the sample spans 21,000 or so clones, approximately 92% being singletons. The sequencing here drew on PBMCs, taken roughly 260 days after intestinal transplant. The receptors come from a human patient who received an intestinal transplant, so some T cells may come from the graft donor.

The chain links TRBV5-6 to TRBJ2-1, with D uncertain. V dropped 1 base and J dropped 8 bases, with 7 bases sitting between them. The V gene's germline CDR1 is SGHDT and CDR2 YYEEEE. The length of the CDR3 is 12 residues. The CDR3 nucleotides read TGTGCCAGCAGCTTGCCCCCCCATGAGCAGTTCTTC. Translation: CASSLPPHEQFF.

The rearrangement links TRBV7-2 to TRBJ2-1; a weak D match, TRBD2 (6 bases). The CDR3 is 15 amino acids. V dropped 2 bases and J dropped 9 bases, with 17 bases sitting between them. Germline values: CDR1 SGHTA, CDR2 FQGNSA. CDR3 sequence: CASSLSGGGAPEQFF. The CDR3 DNA sequence: TGTGCCAGCAGCTTAAGTGGAGGCGGGGCGCCTGAGCAGTTCTTC.

The rearrangement joins TRBV4-2 to TRBJ1-1; D gene uncertain. In germline, CDR1 is LGHNA, CDR2 YNFKEQ. Deletions cut 1 base from V and 7 bases from J, with 7 bases between. The CDR3 is 12 residues long. For the CDR3, the DNA is TGTGCCAGCAGCCAAGCGGGGTTTGAAGCTTTCTTT. Its protein is CASSQAGFEAFF.

The V call is TRBV7-6, the J call TRBJ2-5; 9 bases are a match to TRBD2. The DNA end favors TRBJ2-7, so the J call may be wrong. This CDR3 is 15 amino acids long. Germline V CDR1 and CDR2: SGHVS, FNYEAQ. DNA for the CDR3: TGTGCCAGCAGCCCGGTGGCGGGAGGGCTCAACGAGCAGTACTTC. Amino acid sequence: CASSPVAGGLNEQYF.

The rearrangement joins TRBV6-1 to TRBJ1-1, with 8 nucleotides matching TRBD1. Germline-derived CDR1 and CDR2 are MNHNS and SASEGT. V lost 7 bases and J lost 1; bases outside the gene matches: 5. This CDR3 contains 14 residues. CDR3 loop: CASTGTGANTEAFF. The CDR3 nucleotides read TGTGCCAGCACTGGGACAGGAGCGAACACTGAAGCTTTCTTT.

The gene calls are TRBV6-5 and TRBJ2-2, with D maybe TRBD1 (6 bases). V shed 4 bases and J shed 1 base, with 10 bases lying between them. The CDR3 is 15 residues long. Germline-derived CDR1 and CDR2 are MNHEY and SVGAGI. CDR3: CASSSVRGNTGELFF. The CDR3 region has the DNA TGTGCCAGCAGTTCCGTCAGGGGGAACACCGGGGAGCTGTTTTTT.

The chain uses TRBV27 and TRBJ2-5; tentatively, D is TRBD2 (5 bases). This CDR3 is built from 16 residues. Trimming left V 5 bases short and J 2 bases short, with 18 bases between. Germline V gives CDR1 MNHEY, CDR2 SMNVEV (reference sequence). The CDR3 region is CASSGPSSSLQETQYF. CDR3 nucleotides: TGTGCCAGCAGTGGGCCTAGCAGCTCTCTACAAGAGACCCAGTACTTC.

J is TRBJ2-1 and V is TRBV5-1; D not resolved. V was cut by 0 bases and J by 2 bases, with 12 bases left in between. Germline CDR1 SGHRS, CDR2 YFSETQ. The CDR3 runs to 16 residues. This CDR3 is CASSLAGPRTYNEQFF. CDR3 nucleotide sequence: TGCGCCAGCAGCTTGGCAGGACCCAGGACCTACAATGAGCAGTTCTTC.

This chain links TRBV30 with TRBJ2-5, with 8 bases lining up with TRBD1. Germline V gene data show CDR1 as GTSNPN and CDR2 as SVGIG (reference sequence). The CDR3 loop spans 14 amino acids. With V trimmed by 5 bases and J by 5 bases, 10 bases remained unmatched. The CDR3 DNA is TGTGCCTGGGGGGTTGGACAGGGTAGCGAGACCCAGTACTTC. It specifies CAWGVGQGSETQYF.

The V and J genes are TRBV2 and TRBJ2-7; 7 nucleotides agree with TRBD2. The CDR3 length is 14 residues. Germline V gene sequence: CDR1 SNHLY, CDR2 FYNNEI. V lost 4 bases, J lost 4 bases, and 7 bases stayed unmatched. The CDR3 DNA reads TGTGCCAGCAGTGTAAGCGGGGACCCTTACGAGCAGTACTTC. Translated: CASSVSGDPYEQYF.

V usage is TRBV4-2 and J usage is TRBJ2-1; TRBD2 is a possible D gene (6 bases). This CDR3 comprises 14 residues. Trimming stripped 4 bases from V and 4 bases from J, with 11 bases between. Germline assignment: CDR1 LGHNA and CDR2 YNFKEQ. CDR3 sequence (DNA): TGTGCCAGCAGCCCGGGACTGCCATACAATGAGCAGTTCTTC. Amino acid sequence: CASSPGLPYNEQFF.

The genes are TRBV4-1 and TRBJ1-1; D might be TRBD1 (5 bases). Germline V CDR1 and CDR2: MGHRA, YSYEKL. There are 14 residues in the CDR3. Trimming left V 6 bases short and J 4 bases short, with 15 bases between. As DNA, the CDR3 is TGCGCCAGCAGGATAGGGGTACTCGTCACTGAAGCTTTCTTT. Translation: CASRIGVLVTEAFF.

The rearrangement links TRBV5-6 to TRBJ1-1; no definite D call. Looked up from germline, CDR1 is SGHDT and CDR2 is YYEEEE. The CDR3 spans 12 residues. V was trimmed by 4 bases and J by 0 bases, leaving 4 bases between them. CDR3 sequence (DNA): TGTGCCAGCAGCCACGTGAACACTGAAGCTTTCTTT. Its translation is CASSHVNTEAFF. Together with reference TRBV5-6 and TRBJ1-1, the CDR3 gives the full variable domain: DAGVTQSPTHLIKTRGQQVTLRCSPKSGHDTVSWYQQALGQGPQFIFQYYEEEERQRGNFPDRFSGHQFPNYSSELNVNALLLGDSALYLCASSHVNTEAFFGQGTRLTVV.

This chain connects TRBV6-1 to TRBJ2-1; D gene ambiguous. Between the trimmed V and J ends, which lost 1 base and 4 bases, there was a span of 8 bases. The CDR3 loop spans 14 amino acids. CDR1 is MNHNS, CDR2 SASEGT, per germline. The DNA for the CDR3 is TGTGCCAGCAGTGAAGTTTGGGGATACAATGAGCAGTTCTTC. This sequence encodes CASSEVWGYNEQFF.

The chain combines TRBV7-2 with TRBJ2-5, with D perhaps matching TRBD1 (5 bases). Germline-derived CDR1 and CDR2 are SGHTA and FQGNSA. The CDR3 has 15 residues. V lost 5 bases and J 3 bases, leaving 16 bases between the germline ends. DNA of the CDR3: TGTGCCAGCAGCGTAAGGGCAGGGCGGAAAGAGACCCAGTACTTC. Translating it yields CASSVRAGRKETQYF.

The chain carries TRBV13 and TRBJ2-5, with a tentative D call TRBD2 (5 bases). The V gene lost 5 bases and the J gene lost 2 bases, with 18 bases spanning the gap. Germline V gene sequence: CDR1 PRHDT, CDR2 FYEKMQ (reference sequence). This CDR3 comprises 16 residues. The CDR3 loop is CASSPREGIEQETQYF. In DNA form, the CDR3 reads TGTGCCAGCAGCCCCAGAGAGGGTATTGAGCAAGAGACCCAGTACTTC.

The rearrangement links TRBV6-5 to TRBJ2-1; no clear D gene. CDR1 and CDR2 from the germline V gene are MNHEY and SVGAGI. The CDR3 loop spans 16 amino acids. Deletions cut 0 bases from V and 7 bases from J, with 16 bases between. The CDR3, as DNA: TGTGCCAGCAGTTACTCAGATCTTTACGGTATAAATGAGCAGTTCTTC. Protein product: CASSYSDLYGINEQFF.

CDR3 loop: CASSFTGTGVLYTQYF. The CDR3 DNA sequence: TGTGCCAGCAGTTTTACCGGGACAGGGGTCCTATATACGCAGTATTTT. The J gene is TRBJ2-3, the V gene TRBV27, with 10 bases fitting TRBD1. V lost 3 bases, J lost 7 bases, and 10 bases stayed unmatched. There are 16 residues in the CDR3. Germline V gene data show CDR1 as MNHEY and CDR2 as SMNVEV (reference sequence).

The genes are TRBV5-6 and TRBJ1-3; a possible D gene is TRBD1 (6 bases). CDR1 and CDR2 from the germline V gene are SGHDT and YYEEEE. The CDR3 sequence is 15 residues long. V was pared by 2 bases and J by 7 bases, with 16 bases between. CDR3 bases: TGTGCCAGCAGCTTACAGGGAGTCACAAGTAACACCATATATTTT. As protein: CASSLQGVTSNTIYF. The full variable domain, its missing parts supplied by reference TRBV5-6 and TRBJ1-3, is DAGVTQSPTHLIKTRGQQVTLRCSPKSGHDTVSWYQQALGQGPQFIFQYYEEEERQRGNFPDRFSGHQFPNYSSELNVNALLLGDSALYLCASSLQGVTSNTIYFGEGSWLTVV.

V gene TRBV5-1 combines with J gene TRBJ2-1; possible D gene TRBD1, 5 bases. The CDR3 length is 15 residues. V was cut by 3 bases and J by 8 bases, with 18 bases left in between. From germline, CDR1 is SGHRS and CDR2 YFSETQ. For the CDR3, the DNA is TGCGCCAGCAGCTCTCTACAGGAGCCCCGAGATGAGCAGTTCTTC. Its translation: CASSSLQEPRDEQFF.